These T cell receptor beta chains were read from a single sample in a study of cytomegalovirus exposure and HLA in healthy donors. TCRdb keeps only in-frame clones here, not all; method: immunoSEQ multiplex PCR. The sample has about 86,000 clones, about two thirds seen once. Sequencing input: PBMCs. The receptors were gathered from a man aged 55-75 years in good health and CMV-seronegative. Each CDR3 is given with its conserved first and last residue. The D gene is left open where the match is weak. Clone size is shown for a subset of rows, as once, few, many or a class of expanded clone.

TGTGCCAGCAGCGTAGGGGCAGGGGGCCCCTACGAGCAGTACTTC,CASSVGAGGPYEQYF,TRBV9,TRBD1,TRBJ2-7,.
TGTGCCAGCAGCCCCCCCGTAGGGACAGGGTCCCATGAGCAGTTCTTC,CASSPPVGTGSHEQFF,TRBV7-9,TRBD1,TRBJ2-1,.
TGTGCCTCCAAGGGAGCCGACGGAGAGACCCAGTACTTC,CASKGADGETQYF,TRBV18,.,TRBJ2-5,.
TGTGCCCAAAACAGGGATGGTTCAGCGAACACTGAAGCTTTCTTT,CAQNRDGSANTEAFF,TRBV2,.,TRBJ1-1,.
TGTGCCAGCAGCCGGGGGACAGAGAATCAGCCCCAGCATTTT,CASSRGTENQPQHF,TRBV9,TRBD1,TRBJ1-5,once
TGCGCCAGCAGCCGTGAAGCTCCGGGACTCCGATTCGAAAGTAATGGCTACACCTTC,CASSREAPGLRFESNGYTF,TRBV5-1,.,TRBJ1-2,.
TGTGCCAGCAGCACACAGGGTCTCTACAATGAGCAGTTCTTC,CASSTQGLYNEQFF,TRBV7-2,.,TRBJ2-1,.
TGTGCCAGCAGTGAAAAAGGACAGGGCAATCAGCCCCAGCATTTT,CASSEKGQGNQPQHF,TRBV25-1,TRBD1,TRBJ1-5,.
TGTGCCAGCTCAGGGGACAGGGATCAGCCCCAGCATTTT,CASSGDRDQPQHF,TRBV18,TRBD1,TRBJ1-5,few
TGTGCCAGCAGCTTGCTTCAGAGCAATCAGCCCCAGCATTTT,CASSLLQSNQPQHF,TRBV5-8,.,TRBJ1-5,.
TGTGCCAGCAGCTCCAGTACCGGACAGGGCCATCAGCCCCAGCATTTT,CASSSSTGQGHQPQHF,TRBV5-6,TRBD1,TRBJ1-5,.
TGTGCCAGCAGCCCCCAAGGAGCATACAATGAGCAGTTCTTC,CASSPQGAYNEQFF,TRBV5-4,.,TRBJ2-1,.
TGCGCCAGCAGCCAAGATCAGGGGGGCACAGATACGCACTATTTT,CASSQDQGGTDTHYF,TRBV4-3,.,TRBJ2-3,few
TGTGCCAGCAGCTGGACAGGGGGAAACGAGCAGTACTTC,CASSWTGGNEQYF,TRBV6-6,TRBD1,TRBJ2-7,.
TGTGCCAGTAGTACTCAACAGGGTCGGGGCGGGGAGCTGTTTTTT,CASSTQQGRGGELFF,TRBV19,.,TRBJ2-2,.
TGTGCCAGTAGTACGCCGGTCGGGGAGCTGTTTTTT,CASSTPVGELFF,TRBV19,.,TRBJ2-2,.
TGTGCCAGCAGTTATCGCGGGGTGAACACCGGGGAGCTGTTTTTT,CASSYRGVNTGELFF,TRBV2,.,TRBJ2-2,.
TGTGCCAGCTCACCACCCAACCGGGACAGGAACACTGAAGCTTTCTTT,CASSPPNRDRNTEAFF,TRBV18,TRBD1,TRBJ1-1,.
TGCGCCAGCACCGGAGTGGGACAGGTAGAGACCCAGTACTTC,CASTGVGQVETQYF,TRBV5-1,TRBD1,TRBJ2-5,few